These T cell receptor beta chains were read from a single sample in a study of shared clonotypes between healthy human individuals. Only in-frame clones appear in the TCRdb table, and some are missing; sequencing was by immunoSEQ multiplex PCR. Found here are hundreds of thousands of clones, roughly 70% of them singletons; the top ten hold approximately 1.6%. The sequencing input was memory CD4+ T cells sorted from blood. Receptor source: a young woman in good health. The conserved cysteine and the conserved F or W are not part of the CDR3 here. D genes are given only for firm matches. Clone size is given for some rows only: seen once, a few or many times, or a class if the clone is expanded.

NA,TRBV27,TRBJ2-1,NA,ASSASTRPLYYNEQF
NA,TRBV7-9,TRBJ2-5,NA,ASSYHEGTQY
NA,TRBV19,TRBJ2-7,NA,ASSMQGAIYEQY
NA,TRBV6-6,TRBJ1-5,NA,ASSYGGNQPQH
NA,TRBV9,TRBJ2-1,TRBD2,ASSAQTSGRLNEQF
NA,TRBV30,TRBJ2-7,NA,AWSPQGYEQY
NA,TRBV28,TRBJ2-2,TRBD2,ASREGSGELF
NA,TRBV27,TRBJ1-2,NA,ASSFWGGRGGYT
NA,TRBV7-7,TRBJ2-7,TRBD1,ASSFKQGEPYEQY
few,TRBV6-7,TRBJ1-5,TRBD1,ASSYSKSGQGNQPQH
NA,TRBV6-1,TRBJ2-7,TRBD2,ASSAATSPSGSHEQY
NA,TRBV5-8,TRBJ2-1,TRBD2,ASSFSLQREVKF
few,TRBV6-5,TRBJ2-2,TRBD2,ASSSLAGEAGELF
NA,TRBV27,TRBJ2-1,TRBD2,ASSTAGGYSYNEQF
NA,TRBV28,TRBJ2-1,TRBD1,ASRTGATYEQF
NA,TRBV19,TRBJ2-7,NA,ASKGSGEQY
few,TRBV5-4,TRBJ2-1,NA,ASSFQGAYNEQF
NA,TRBV5-1,TRBJ2-1,NA,ASSLEAGAYNEQF
NA,TRBV4-1,TRBJ2-7,NA,ASSRLGRDYEQY
NA,TRBV7-9,TRBJ1-2,NA,ASSRAIEGYT
NA,TRBV28,TRBJ1-5,TRBD1,ASSLYRGRNQPQH
NA,TRBV6-4,TRBJ2-2,NA,ASRMSGHTGELF
NA,TRBV6-1,TRBJ1-5,TRBD1,ALGQFNQPQH
NA,TRBV5-4,TRBJ1-4,NA,ASSFGGASSPNEKLF
NA,TRBV15,TRBJ1-2,TRBD1,ATSSRTGDGYT
NA,TRBV28,TRBJ1-2,NA,ASSLAGAGDYGYT
NA,TRBV5-6,TRBJ2-7,NA,ASSFSVYEQY
NA,TRBV10-2,TRBJ2-1,TRBD2,ASGGLAGAGNEQF
NA,TRBV5-1,TRBJ2-7,TRBD1,ASSLRSGQGAYEQY
once,TRBV7-9,TRBJ1-2,NA,ASSLAAAVYGYT
once,TRBV5-1,TRBJ2-2,TRBD1,ASSRGTANTGELF
NA,TRBV14,TRBJ2-1,NA,ASSQGHPPWDEQF
few,TRBV9,TRBJ2-3,TRBD2,ASSLGGGSHADTQY
NA,TRBV4-1,TRBJ2-1,NA,ASSPLVRSAEQF
NA,TRBV2,TRBJ2-5,NA,ASRRTNGRGETQY
once,TRBV19,TRBJ2-4,TRBD1,ASSMDRGLKLAKNIQY
NA,TRBV11-2,TRBJ2-1,TRBD2,ASSWLGGGSSYNEQF
NA,TRBV6-5,TRBJ2-7,NA,ASRRQNEQY
once,TRBV5-6,TRBJ2-1,TRBD2,ASSRSGNSYNEQF
NA,TRBV25-1,TRBJ1-2,NA,ASSESRRTGYT
NA,TRBV6-6,TRBJ2-3,TRBD2,ASSYSWSGGKDTQY
NA,TRBV5-1,TRBJ2-3,TRBD2,ASSPGLAGPTDTQY